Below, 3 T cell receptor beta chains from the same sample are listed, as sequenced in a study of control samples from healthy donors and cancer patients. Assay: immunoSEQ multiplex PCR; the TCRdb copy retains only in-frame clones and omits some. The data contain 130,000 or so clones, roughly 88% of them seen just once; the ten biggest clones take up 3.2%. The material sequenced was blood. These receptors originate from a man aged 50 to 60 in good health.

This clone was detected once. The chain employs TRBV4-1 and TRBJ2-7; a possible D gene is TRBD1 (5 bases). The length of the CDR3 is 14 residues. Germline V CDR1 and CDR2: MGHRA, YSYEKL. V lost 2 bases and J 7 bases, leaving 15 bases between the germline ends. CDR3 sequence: CASSQTRNPGEQYF. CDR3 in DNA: TGCGCCAGCAGCCAAACACGGAATCCAGGGGAGCAGTACTTC.

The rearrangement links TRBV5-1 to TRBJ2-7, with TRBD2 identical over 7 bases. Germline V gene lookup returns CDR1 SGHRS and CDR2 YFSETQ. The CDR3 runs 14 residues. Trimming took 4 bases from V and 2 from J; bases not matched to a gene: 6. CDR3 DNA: TGCGCCAGCAGCACAGGACTAGTCCCCTACGAGCAGTACTTC. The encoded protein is CASSTGLVPYEQYF.

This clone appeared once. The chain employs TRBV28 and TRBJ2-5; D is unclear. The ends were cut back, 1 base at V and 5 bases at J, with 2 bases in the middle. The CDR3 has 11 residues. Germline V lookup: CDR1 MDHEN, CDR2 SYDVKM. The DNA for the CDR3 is TGTGCCAGCAGTTTATCGGAGACCCAGTACTTC. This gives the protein CASSLSETQYF.